The rows below give T cell receptor beta chains drawn from one sample of a study of control samples from healthy donors and cancer patients. The method was immunoSEQ multiplex PCR; TCRdb's version includes in-frame clones alone and lacks a portion of them. The sample lists 130,000 to 150,000 clones; over 85% were seen once. Source material: blood. These receptor sequences come from a man younger than 35 in good health. The CDR3 runs from the conserved cysteine through the conserved F or W. The order of the fields is J gene, V gene, D gene, clone size, CDR3 DNA, CDR3 protein. D genes are given only for firm matches. Rows may omit the clone size; those that give it use once, few, many or a size class.

J gene: TRBJ2-1
V gene: TRBV7-3
D gene: TRBD1
clone size: .
CDR3 DNA: TGTGCCAGCAGCTCACAGGGGTCCTACAATGAGCAGTTCTTC
CDR3 protein: CASSSQGSYNEQFF

J gene: TRBJ2-1
V gene: TRBV10-3
D gene: TRBD1
clone size: .
CDR3 DNA: TGTGCCACCCAAGACAGGGGAGTCGATGAGCAGTTCTTC
CDR3 protein: CATQDRGVDEQFF

J gene: TRBJ1-1
V gene: TRBV6-4
D gene: .
clone size: .
CDR3 DNA: TGTGCCAGCAGTGACTCTTTAGACGGGGAGGACAGCCCCATGGGCACTGAAGCTTTCTTT
CDR3 protein: CASSDSLDGEDSPMGTEAFF

J gene: TRBJ1-1
V gene: TRBV28
D gene: .
clone size: .
CDR3 DNA: TGTGCCAGCAGCTCACAGGGGAACACTGAAGCTTTCTTT
CDR3 protein: CASSSQGNTEAFF

J gene: TRBJ2-7
V gene: TRBV7-3
D gene: TRBD2
clone size: .
CDR3 DNA: TGTGCCAGCAGCATCGGGGGGGGACCCCCGAACGAGCAGTACTTC
CDR3 protein: CASSIGGGPPNEQYF

J gene: TRBJ2-7
V gene: TRBV15
D gene: .
clone size: .
CDR3 DNA: TGTGCCACCAGCAGAGGAGGGGAGCTCTACGAGCAGTACTTC
CDR3 protein: CATSRGGELYEQYF

J gene: TRBJ2-2
V gene: TRBV30
D gene: .
clone size: .
CDR3 DNA: TGTGCCTGGGCAGGGGACCACACCGGGGAGCTGTTTTTT
CDR3 protein: CAWAGDHTGELFF

J gene: TRBJ1-1
V gene: TRBV7-8
D gene: .
clone size: .
CDR3 DNA: TGTGCCAGCAGCTCTCATTGGAACACTGAAGCTTTCTTT
CDR3 protein: CASSSHWNTEAFF

J gene: TRBJ1-2
V gene: TRBV28
D gene: TRBD1
clone size: once
CDR3 DNA: TGTGCCAGCAGTTTGTTCGGCGGGACAGCCCGTATATCTTATGGCTACACCTTC
CDR3 protein: CASSLFGGTARISYGYTF

J gene: TRBJ1-1
V gene: TRBV19
D gene: .
clone size: .
CDR3 DNA: TGTGCCAGTAGTATAGATCTAGGAGGGACTGAAGCTTTCTTT
CDR3 protein: CASSIDLGGTEAFF

J gene: TRBJ1-2
V gene: TRBV27
D gene: TRBD1
clone size: .
CDR3 DNA: TGTGCCAGCACCGGACAGGGCTATGGCTACACCTTC
CDR3 protein: CASTGQGYGYTF

J gene: TRBJ1-6
V gene: TRBV5-6
D gene: .
clone size: .
CDR3 DNA: TGTGCCAGCAGCGTAGGACAGACGACTGCTTCACCCCTCCACTTT
CDR3 protein: CASSVGQTTASPLHF

J gene: TRBJ2-1
V gene: TRBV12-5
D gene: .
clone size: .
CDR3 DNA: TGTGCTAGTGGTTTGCCAACAGGGGAGGTTTCCCCCACCCTAAACAATGAGCAGTTCTTC
CDR3 protein: CASGLPTGEVSPTLNNEQFF

J gene: TRBJ2-7
V gene: TRBV4-2
D gene: .
clone size: .
CDR3 DNA: TGTGCCAGCAGCCAAGGGACCCCGGGCAGCTACGAGCAGTACTTC
CDR3 protein: CASSQGTPGSYEQYF

J gene: TRBJ2-7
V gene: TRBV4-1
D gene: .
clone size: .
CDR3 DNA: TGCGCCAGCAGCCAAGAGAGAGGCTACGAGCAGTACTTC
CDR3 protein: CASSQERGYEQYF

J gene: TRBJ2-2
V gene: TRBV5-6
D gene: .
clone size: .
CDR3 DNA: TGTGCCAGCAGTCCTTGGGGGAGGATGATCGTTGCCGGGGAGCTGTTTTTT
CDR3 protein: CASSPWGRMIVAGELFF

J gene: TRBJ2-5
V gene: TRBV20-1
D gene: TRBD2
clone size: once
CDR3 DNA: TGCAGTGCTAGTCGACTAGCGGGAGTGGGAGAGACCCAGTACTTC
CDR3 protein: CSASRLAGVGETQYF

J gene: TRBJ2-1
V gene: TRBV4-1
D gene: .
clone size: .
CDR3 DNA: TGCGCCAGCAGCCAAGATACACTAGGCTACAATGAGCAGTTCTTC
CDR3 protein: CASSQDTLGYNEQFF

J gene: TRBJ1-5
V gene: TRBV21-1
D gene: .
clone size: .
CDR3 DNA: TGTGCCAGCAGCAGATACAGGGGGGATCAGCCCCAGCATTTT
CDR3 protein: CASSRYRGDQPQHF

J gene: TRBJ1-2
V gene: TRBV7-9
D gene: .
clone size: once
CDR3 DNA: TGTGCCAGCAGCTTACCTGGAGACTATGCGGGCTACACCTTC
CDR3 protein: CASSLPGDYAGYTF

J gene: TRBJ1-1
V gene: TRBV3-1/TRBV3-2
D gene: TRBD1
clone size: .
CDR3 DNA: TGTGCCAGCAGCCAGAACTACAGGGGCACTGAAGCTTTCTTT
CDR3 protein: CASSQNYRGTEAFF

J gene: TRBJ2-1
V gene: TRBV7-3
D gene: .
clone size: .
CDR3 DNA: TGTGCCAGCAGCTTAAGCGGCGGCGGTTACTCCTTGGACGACAATGAGCAGTTCTTC
CDR3 protein: CASSLSGGGYSLDDNEQFF

J gene: TRBJ2-3
V gene: TRBV4-2
D gene: .
clone size: once
CDR3 DNA: TGTGCCAGCAGCCAAGTTTTAAGGGGGAAGGATCTAGGGCAGTATTTT
CDR3 protein: CASSQVLRGKDLGQYF

J gene: TRBJ2-7
V gene: TRBV19
D gene: TRBD1
clone size: .
CDR3 DNA: TGTGCCAGTAGTCCGGGACAGACATACGAGCAGTACTTC
CDR3 protein: CASSPGQTYEQYF

J gene: TRBJ1-5
V gene: TRBV4-3
D gene: TRBD1
clone size: .
CDR3 DNA: TGCGCCAGCAGCCAAGGGACAGGGATTGGTCAGCCCCAGCATTTT
CDR3 protein: CASSQGTGIGQPQHF

J gene: TRBJ2-5
V gene: TRBV7-9
D gene: .
clone size: .
CDR3 DNA: TGTGCCAGCAGCGCCGGAGGGCGGAAAGAGACCCAGTACTTC
CDR3 protein: CASSAGGRKETQYF

J gene: TRBJ1-6
V gene: TRBV4-1
D gene: TRBD1
clone size: .
CDR3 DNA: TGCGCCAGCAGCCAAGGTTGGGACAGGGATCACTATAATTCACCCCTCCACTTT
CDR3 protein: CASSQGWDRDHYNSPLHF

J gene: TRBJ1-5
V gene: TRBV19
D gene: .
clone size: .
CDR3 DNA: TGTGCCAGTAGTATAGGTCGGGGAAACGGGGTTAGCAATCAGCCCCAGCATTTT
CDR3 protein: CASSIGRGNGVSNQPQHF

J gene: TRBJ1-6
V gene: TRBV5-6
D gene: .
clone size: .
CDR3 DNA: TGTGCCAGCAGACGGGAGGATCTGGATTCACCCCTCCACTTT
CDR3 protein: CASRREDLDSPLHF

J gene: TRBJ2-7
V gene: TRBV27
D gene: .
clone size: .
CDR3 DNA: TGTGCCAGCAGTTTGGCGCCTCCCCCCACCTACGAGCAGTACTTC
CDR3 protein: CASSLAPPPTYEQYF

J gene: TRBJ1-2
V gene: TRBV30
D gene: .
clone size: .
CDR3 DNA: TGTGCCTGGAGAGGAGACTGGGGTGGCTACACCTTC
CDR3 protein: CAWRGDWGGYTF

J gene: TRBJ1-3
V gene: TRBV4-2
D gene: TRBD1
clone size: .
CDR3 DNA: TGTGCCAGCAGCCAAGATCGGACAGGGGTTCGTGGAAACACCATATATTTT
CDR3 protein: CASSQDRTGVRGNTIYF

J gene: TRBJ1-6
V gene: TRBV27
D gene: .
clone size: .
CDR3 DNA: TGTGCCAGCAGTTTGGAGACAGTGGGTGATTCACCCCTCCACTTT
CDR3 protein: CASSLETVGDSPLHF

J gene: TRBJ2-7
V gene: TRBV4-1
D gene: .
clone size: .
CDR3 DNA: TGCGCCAGCAGCCAAGATCTGGGGGGTACTTCCTACGAGCAGTACTTC
CDR3 protein: CASSQDLGGTSYEQYF

J gene: TRBJ2-3
V gene: TRBV27
D gene: TRBD2
clone size: .
CDR3 DNA: TGTGCCAGCAGTCCCCGTCGCGGACTAGCGGGAACAGATACGCAGTATTTT
CDR3 protein: CASSPRRGLAGTDTQYF

J gene: TRBJ2-1
V gene: TRBV7-9
D gene: .
clone size: .
CDR3 DNA: TGTGCCAGCACCGTATTTGGGGCCGGCGATGAGCAGTTCTTC
CDR3 protein: CASTVFGAGDEQFF

J gene: TRBJ2-1
V gene: TRBV28
D gene: .
clone size: .
CDR3 DNA: TGTGCCAGCAGTTCCCCCTCAAAGGTTCAGTTCTTC
CDR3 protein: CASSSPSKVQFF

J gene: TRBJ1-5
V gene: TRBV4-1
D gene: .
clone size: .
CDR3 DNA: TGCGCCAGCAGCCACGGGGACCGTAGCAATCAGCCCCAGCATTTT
CDR3 protein: CASSHGDRSNQPQHF

J gene: TRBJ2-3
V gene: TRBV5-1
D gene: TRBD1
clone size: .
CDR3 DNA: TGCGCCAGCAGCCCCGGGACAGGGACAGATACGCAGTATTTT
CDR3 protein: CASSPGTGTDTQYF

J gene: TRBJ2-1
V gene: TRBV2
D gene: .
clone size: .
CDR3 DNA: TGTGCCAGCAGTGTCCTAGGGGTGCCCTCCTACAATGAGCAGTTCTTC
CDR3 protein: CASSVLGVPSYNEQFF

J gene: TRBJ2-7
V gene: TRBV5-1
D gene: .
clone size: .
CDR3 DNA: TGCGCCAGCAGCTTCACAAGGGTGGCCTACGAGCAGTACTTC
CDR3 protein: CASSFTRVAYEQYF

J gene: TRBJ2-5
V gene: TRBV18
D gene: .
clone size: few
CDR3 DNA: TGTGCCAGCTCACCCGACTCCCTGGGGACCCAGTACTTC
CDR3 protein: CASSPDSLGTQYF

J gene: TRBJ2-5
V gene: TRBV6-5
D gene: .
clone size: .
CDR3 DNA: TGTGCCAGCAGTTACTCGAACCCCCAGGCTGGGGCCCAGTACTTC
CDR3 protein: CASSYSNPQAGAQYF

J gene: TRBJ2-3
V gene: TRBV6-5
D gene: .
clone size: .
CDR3 DNA: TGTGCCAGCAGTTACTCGGGACTCGGCCCTGATACGCAGTATTTT
CDR3 protein: CASSYSGLGPDTQYF

J gene: TRBJ2-7
V gene: TRBV28
D gene: .
clone size: .
CDR3 DNA: TGTGCCAGCAGTTTAGGGTATTTTCAGTACTTC
CDR3 protein: CASSLGYFQYF

J gene: TRBJ2-3
V gene: TRBV7-9
D gene: TRBD2
clone size: .
CDR3 DNA: TGTGCCAGCAGCCCCAGGACGGGGGGACCAACAGATACGCAGTATTTT
CDR3 protein: CASSPRTGGPTDTQYF

J gene: TRBJ1-1
V gene: TRBV6-6
D gene: .
clone size: .
CDR3 DNA: TGTGCCAGCAACGAGAGACGTGAAGCTTTCTTT
CDR3 protein: CASNERREAFF

J gene: TRBJ2-3
V gene: TRBV4-1
D gene: .
clone size: .
CDR3 DNA: TGCGCCAGCAGCCAAGATAGAGGGGATACGCAGTATTTT
CDR3 protein: CASSQDRGDTQYF